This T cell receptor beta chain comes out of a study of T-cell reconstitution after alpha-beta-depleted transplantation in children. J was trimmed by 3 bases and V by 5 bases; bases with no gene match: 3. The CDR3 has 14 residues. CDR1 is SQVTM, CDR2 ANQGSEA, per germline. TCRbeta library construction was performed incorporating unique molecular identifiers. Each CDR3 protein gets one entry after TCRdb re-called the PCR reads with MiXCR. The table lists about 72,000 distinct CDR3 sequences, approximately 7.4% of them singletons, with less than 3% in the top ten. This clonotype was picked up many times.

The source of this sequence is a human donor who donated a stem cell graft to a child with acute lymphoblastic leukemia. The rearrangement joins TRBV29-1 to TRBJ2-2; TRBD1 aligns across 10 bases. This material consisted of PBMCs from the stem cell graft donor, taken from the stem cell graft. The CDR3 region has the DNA TGCAGCGTTCGGGACAGGGGAGACACCGGGGAGCTGTTTTTT. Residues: CSVRDRGDTGELFF.